A single sample gave rise to the 28 T cell receptor beta chains below, sequenced in a study of blood T cell repertoires in COVID-19. The assay was immunoSEQ multiplex PCR, and TCRdb's table has in-frame clones only and misses some. The data show around 210,000 clones, roughly 84% seen once. Sequencing was done on a sample of peripheral blood. The receptor set was obtained from a human donor in a cohort sampled during active COVID-19.

This chain connects TRBV11-2 to TRBJ1-4; D ambiguous. V was pared by 4 bases and J by 8 bases, with 17 bases between. The V gene's germline CDR1 is SGHAT and CDR2 FQNNGV. The CDR3 contains 15 residues. The CDR3 DNA reads as TGTGCCAGCAGCTCAAAGACACGGACGGGGGAAAAACTGTTTTTT. Its translation: CASSSKTRTGEKLFF.

This chain joins TRBV18 and TRBJ1-5; D call uncertain. The CDR3 has 14 amino acids. The germline CDR1 and CDR2 sequences are KGHSH and LQKENI. Trimming cost V 3 bases and J 0 bases, with 6 bases left between them. The CDR3 DNA reads TGTGCCAGCTCACCGAGGAATAGCAATCAGCCCCAGCATTTT. Translated, it gives CASSPRNSNQPQHF.

The chain carries TRBV7-9 and TRBJ2-1, with D maybe TRBD2 (5 bases). V was pared by 4 bases and J by 7 bases, with 14 bases between. The CDR3 is 14 residues long. Per the germline V gene, CDR1 is SEHNR and CDR2 is FQNEAQ (reference sequence). The CDR3 nucleotides are TGTGCCAGCAGCTCCCCGGGATCCCGGAATGAGCAGTTCTTC. Translation gives CASSSPGSRNEQFF.

V and J are TRBV3-1 (or the pseudogene TRBV3-2) and TRBJ1-1; unclear D gene. Trimming removed 2 bases from V and 6 bases from J, with 10 bases in between. From germline, CDR1 is LGHDT and CDR2 YNNKEL (reference sequence). The length of the CDR3 is 13 residues. This CDR3 reads CASSQWKQAEAFF. In DNA form, the CDR3 reads TGTGCCAGCAGCCAATGGAAGCAGGCTGAAGCTTTCTTT.

The gene calls are TRBV27 and TRBJ2-1; TRBD2 matches 9 bases. With V trimmed by 6 bases and J by 7 bases, 10 bases remained unmatched. This CDR3 has 15 residues. Germline CDR1 and CDR2: MNHEY and SMNVEV (reference sequence). CDR3 sequence (DNA): TGTGCCAGCAGCTTAGCGGGAGCAACTGGGAATGAGCAGTTCTTC. Residues: CASSLAGATGNEQFF.

The chain is built from TRBV2 and TRBJ2-1, with TRBD2 identical over 8 bases. Germline CDR1 is SNHLY and CDR2 is FYNNEI. This CDR3 is 14 amino acids long. The ends lost 4 bases at V and 10 bases at J; junction bases unmatched: 9. CDR3 nucleotide sequence: TGTGCCAGCAGTGGAGGGTTAGCGGGATGGGAGCAGTTCTTC. This encodes CASSGGLAGWEQFF.

This rearrangement joins TRBV7-8 to TRBJ2-3; TRBD2 matches at 10 bases. The CDR3 has 17 amino acids. V was pared by 3 bases and J by 0 bases, with 6 bases of the junction left unmatched. Germline assignment: CDR1 SGHVS and CDR2 FQNEAQ. DNA for the CDR3: TGTGCCAGCAGCTTTACGACGACTAGCGGGAGCACAGATACGCAGTATTTT. Translating it yields CASSFTTTSGSTDTQYF.

V usage is TRBV6-4 and J usage is TRBJ2-1, with 8 bases matching TRBD2. Germline CDR1 and CDR2: MRHNA and SNTAGT. This CDR3 is built from 13 residues. J gave up 7 bases and V 5 bases, and 4 bases lay outside the gene matches. As DNA, the CDR3 is TGTGCCAGCAGTAGCGGGAGAATAAATGAGCAGTTCTTC. Translating gives CASSSGRINEQFF.

The chain recombines TRBV5-6 with TRBJ1-2; D gene ambiguous. The ends were cut back, 2 bases at V and 2 bases at J, with 16 bases in the middle. The CDR3 covers 16 residues. The germline V gene has CDR1 SGHDT and CDR2 YYEEEE. CDR3 nucleotide sequence: TGTGCCAGCAGCTTTCGGCCGGGAGCGGTGAACTATGGCTACACCTTC. This encodes CASSFRPGAVNYGYTF.

This clone was seen at least ten times. The chain recombines TRBV10-3 with TRBJ1-1, with D perhaps TRBD1 (5 bases). CDR3 length equals 14 residues. CDR1 is ENHRY, CDR2 SYGVKD, per germline. The ends were cut back, 4 bases at V and 0 bases at J, with 9 bases in the middle. DNA for the CDR3: TGTGCCATCAGTGGTGCGGGGGTGAACACTGAAGCTTTCTTT. Translated, it gives CAISGAGVNTEAFF.

The V and J genes are TRBV7-2 and TRBJ1-4, with a weak D call TRBD1 (5 bases). Germline V gene lookup returns CDR1 SGHTA and CDR2 FQGNSA. Trimming left V 5 bases short and J 3 bases short, with 13 bases between. This CDR3 has 15 amino acids. Written as DNA, the CDR3 is TGTGCCAGCAGCCTCAAAGGGGTGGCTAATGAAAAACTGTTTTTT. As protein: CASSLKGVANEKLFF.

CDR3 DNA sequence: TGTGCCAGCAGCCCAGGACAGCTCTACGAGCAGTACTTC. This codes for CASSPGQLYEQYF. V gene TRBV7-2 combines with J gene TRBJ2-7, with D tentatively TRBD1 (6 bases). The CDR3 covers 13 residues. The germline gives CDR1 SGHTA, CDR2 FQGNSA. The V end was cut by 5 bases, the J end by 3 bases, with 11 bases between.

The chain combines TRBV5-1 with TRBJ2-1, with 10 bases aligning to TRBD2. The germline V gene has CDR1 SGHRS and CDR2 YFSETQ. This CDR3 is built from 15 residues. Trimming took 1 base from V and 6 from J; bases not matched to a gene: 4. The CDR3, as DNA: TGCGCCAGCAGCTTGCAACTAGCGGGGACCAATGAGCAGTTCTTC. Protein sequence: CASSLQLAGTNEQFF.

The chain uses TRBV28 and TRBJ1-5, with a weak D call TRBD1 (5 bases). This CDR3 is 15 amino acids long. V was trimmed by 6 bases and J by 0 bases, leaving 12 bases between them. Germline V gene data show CDR1 as MDHEN and CDR2 as SYDVKM. CDR3 loop: CASSAQGRSNQPQHF. The CDR3 bases are TGTGCCAGCAGCGCCCAGGGCCGTAGCAATCAGCCCCAGCATTTT.

The chain links TRBV2 to TRBJ1-1; 10 nucleotides align to TRBD1. V dropped 6 bases and J dropped 0; count of bases not matched to a gene: 10. This CDR3 comprises 17 residues. The germline gives CDR1 SNHLY, CDR2 FYNNEI. CDR3 in amino acids: CASRVGTGARMNTEAFF. The CDR3 DNA sequence: TGTGCCAGCAGGGTTGGGACAGGGGCTAGGATGAACACTGAAGCTTTCTTT.

The chain carries TRBV11-2 and TRBJ2-6, with 10 nucleotides matching TRBD1. Germline-derived CDR1 and CDR2 are SGHAT and FQNNGV. The CDR3 runs 18 residues. V dropped 4 bases and J dropped 6; count of bases not matched to a gene: 12. In DNA form, the CDR3 reads TGTGCCAGCAGCTCCAGAGCGGGTGGACAGGGGGAGGCCAACGTCCTGACTTTC. Encoded protein: CASSSRAGGQGEANVLTF.

V and J are TRBV3-1 (or the pseudogene TRBV3-2) and TRBJ1-1; 11 bases align to TRBD1. The CDR3 contains 14 residues. After removal of 7 bases from V and 7 bases from J, the junction contained 8 bases not matched to a gene. Germline V gene data show CDR1 as LGHDT and CDR2 as YNNKEL (reference sequence). CDR3: CASTFGQGAGEAFF. The CDR3 nucleotides read TGTGCCAGCACCTTCGGACAGGGGGCTGGTGAAGCTTTCTTT.

This chain links TRBV5-1 with TRBJ2-2; 9 nucleotides match TRBD2. In germline, CDR1 is SGHRS, CDR2 YFSETQ. The ends lost 5 bases at V and 4 bases at J; junction bases unmatched: 6. The CDR3 contains 15 residues. CDR3 loop: CASRVAGAGTGELFF. The CDR3 DNA reads TGCGCCAGCAGGGTAGCGGGAGCGGGCACCGGGGAGCTGTTTTTT. The full variable domain, in which reference TRBV5-1 and TRBJ2-2 provide the parts outside the CDR3, is KAGVTQTPRYLIKTRGQQVTLSCSPISGHRSVSWYQQTPGQGLQFLFEYFSETQRNKGNFPGRFSGRQFSNSRSEMNVSTLELGDSALYLCASRVAGAGTGELFFGEGSRLTVL.

This clone was picked up a small number of times. V is TRBV19 and J is TRBJ2-1, with TRBD2 identical over 11 bases. J was trimmed by 3 bases and V by 7 bases; bases with no gene match: 5. CDR3 length equals 15 residues. CDR1 LNHDA and CDR2 SQIVND come from the germline V gene (reference sequence). Written as DNA, the CDR3 is TGTGCCAGTAACCGAGGACTAGCGGGCTACAATGAGCAGTTCTTC. This codes for CASNRGLAGYNEQFF.

The rearrangement uses TRBV5-1 and TRBJ2-2; the D is unclear. In germline, CDR1 is SGHRS, CDR2 YFSETQ. The CDR3 has 13 residues. V lost 2 bases and J 4 bases, leaving 6 bases between the germline ends. Written as DNA, the CDR3 is TGCGCCAGCAGCTTAGTCGGCACCGGGGAGCTGTTTTTT. This gives the protein CASSLVGTGELFF.

This rearrangement joins TRBV5-1 to TRBJ2-1; no firm D call. CDR1 is SGHRS and CDR2 is YFSETQ in the germline V gene. The CDR3 is 14 amino acids. The germline V and J ends were trimmed by 2 bases and 4 bases, with 10 bases remaining between them. CDR3 bases: TGCGCCAGCAGCTTAGAGGCGGCTTACAATGAGCAGTTCTTC. This sequence encodes CASSLEAAYNEQFF.

Only a few counts were recorded for this clone. V gene TRBV21-1 combines with J gene TRBJ2-7; TRBD2, the D gene given by the table, was not confirmed from the DNA. TRBV21-1 is an annotated pseudogene. The CDR3 consists of 17 residues. The CDR3 here is CASSKLANGAQNYEQYF. CDR3 nucleotides: TGTGCCAGCAGCAAGCTAGCGAACGGGGCCCAAAACTACGAGCAGTACTTC.

The chain employs TRBV6-5 and TRBJ2-1, with 8 bases fitting TRBD2. This CDR3 spans 15 amino acids. From germline, CDR1 is MNHEY and CDR2 SVGAGI. The junction had 9 bases not matched to a gene; V was cut back by 5 bases and J by 6 bases. The CDR3 DNA follows: TGTGCCAGCAGTAAACCCGGGACTAGTTTCAATGAGCAGTTCTTC. Protein sequence: CASSKPGTSFNEQFF.

The rearrangement joins TRBV27 to TRBJ2-7, with D perhaps matching TRBD2 (7 bases). V was clipped by 8 bases and J by 3 bases, with 20 bases between them. The CDR3 runs 15 residues. Germline-derived CDR1 and CDR2 are MNHEY and SMNVEV (reference sequence). CDR3 nucleotide sequence: TGTGCCAGCTGGAAGGGGGGGCCCCTGCGCTACGAGCAGTACTTC. As protein: CASWKGGPLRYEQYF.

The CDR3 nucleotides read TGTGCCAGCAGCCACCTGACTGCCTCCTACGAGCAGTACTTC. Encoded protein: CASSHLTASYEQYF. The chain combines TRBV5-6 with TRBJ2-7, with D uncertain. The length of the CDR3 is 14 residues. Trimming took off 4 bases at V and 0 bases at J, with 11 bases between the two ends. CDR1 and CDR2 (germline): SGHDT, YYEEEE.

V and J are TRBV18 and TRBJ1-2; 8 bases are a match to TRBD1. The CDR3 is made up of 15 amino acids. After removal of 2 bases from V and 2 bases from J, the junction contained 4 bases not matched to a gene. Per the germline V gene, CDR1 is KGHSH and CDR2 is LQKENI. CDR3 protein: CASSPTWTGNYGYTF. CDR3 DNA sequence: TGTGCCAGCTCACCAACCTGGACAGGGAACTATGGCTACACCTTC.

This CDR3 reads CASSPRTGTGELFF. The DNA for the CDR3 is TGCGCCAGCAGCCCTCGGACAGGGACCGGGGAGCTGTTTTTT. This chain uses TRBV5-1 with TRBJ2-2, with 8 nucleotides matching TRBD1. The CDR3 length is 14 residues. Trimming at V came to 4 bases and at J to 5 bases, leaving 4 bases not matched to a gene. Germline CDR1 is SGHRS and CDR2 is YFSETQ.

V usage is TRBV5-6 and J usage is TRBJ2-5, with D perhaps TRBD2 (6 bases). V dropped 1 base and J dropped 3 bases, with 10 bases sitting between them. The CDR3 has 14 amino acids. Per the germline V gene, CDR1 is SGHDT and CDR2 is YYEEEE. Written as DNA, the CDR3 is TGTGCCAGCAGCTTGTTTTCGGGGGAAGAGACCCAGTACTTC. It translates to CASSLFSGEETQYF.